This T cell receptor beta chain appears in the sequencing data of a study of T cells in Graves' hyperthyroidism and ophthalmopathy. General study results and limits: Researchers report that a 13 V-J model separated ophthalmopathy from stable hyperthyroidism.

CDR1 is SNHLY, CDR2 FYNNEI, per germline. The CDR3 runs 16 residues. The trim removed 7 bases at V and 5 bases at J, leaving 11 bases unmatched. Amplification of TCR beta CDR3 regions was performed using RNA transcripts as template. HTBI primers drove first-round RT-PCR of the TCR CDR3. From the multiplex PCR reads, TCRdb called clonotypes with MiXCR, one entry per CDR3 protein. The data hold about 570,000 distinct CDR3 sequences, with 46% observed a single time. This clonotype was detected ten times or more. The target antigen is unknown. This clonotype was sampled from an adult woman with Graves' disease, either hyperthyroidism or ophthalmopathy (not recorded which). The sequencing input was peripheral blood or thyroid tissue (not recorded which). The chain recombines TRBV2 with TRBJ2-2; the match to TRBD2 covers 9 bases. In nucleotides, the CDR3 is TGTGCCAGCACCCGATGGGGTAGCGGGAGAACCGGGGAGCTGTTTTTT. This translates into CASTRWGSGRTGELFF.